This T cell receptor (beta chain) originates from a study of shared clonotypes between healthy human individuals (dated by TCRdb to 2020 to 2022). Looking at the study overall: The cohort included a few men and a couple of women between 18 and 49 years of age. For each donor, CD4 naive and CD4 memory were each given three plates, CD8 naive was given two plates, and CD8 memory was given one plate. To estimate repertoire size and how much clonotype sharing occurs between individuals, the study deeply sequenced the blood TCR repertoires of 5 or 6 healthy adults. To increase sequencing depth and limit assay-specific biases, different laboratories used diverse techniques to prepare libraries and sequence TCR repertoires. Per donor, leukapheresis produced somewhere between about 0.9 and 9 billion PBMCs.

Points the paper makes about the study in general: Compared with non-shared clonotypes, clonotypes shared by all four sorted-subset donors had higher generation probabilities. The genetic and exposure-history diversity represented was limited by the small number of donors. Based on pairwise subsampling, the degree of clonotype sharing among donors was expected to be affected by sequencing depth. Sampling was limited to blood, and TCR repertoires in tissue likely differ from TCR repertoires in blood. Incomplete sequencing was indicated by rarefaction of sorted-subset datasets, despite the large sequencing depth. Across a few donors, approximately 5% of naive CD4, roughly 3.5% of naive CD8, about 2.3% of memory CD4, and approximately 0.4% of memory CD8 clonotypes were shared. Larger estimated clonotype richness was generally found for naive subsets than for memory subsets.

Details on this clone: It has no known antigen specificity. No base quality values were provided; no much bigger clone lies one nucleotide off.

TCR CDR3 regions were amplified from genomic DNA by multiplex PCR using the deep immunoSEQ assay. Extracted genomic DNA from each cell subset was distributed evenly across all wells of several immunoSEQ 96-well plates, and each plate was treated as a replicate. For sorted subsets, each replicate PCR was loaded with 200 ng genomic DNA, equivalent to 30,000 to 35,000 T cell genomes. Purified libraries were measured with a Qubit 3.0 fluorometer, size-checked on a Bioanalyzer 2100, and measured again with the KAPA Library Quantification kit. Every immunoSEQ 96-well plate was sequenced on a dedicated single-read 150-cycle Illumina NextSeq 550 flow cell. The original pipeline was this. Because only junctional sequences without quality scores were contained in the immunoSEQ output, filtering matching that applied to full-length reads could not be performed. To assign V/J genes and CDR3, sequences were annotated using PyIR, a Python wrapper for IgBLAST v1.9, with IMGT germline references. Reads were filtered out if the reads had weak V/J assignments (E-value above 1e-6), no CDR3, stop codons, out-of-frame junctions, or ambiguous translated residues. V3J clonotypes were defined as sequences sharing the same inferred V gene, J gene, and CDR3 amino acid sequence. To compute the percentage overlap between repertoires, the number of shared unique clonotypes was divided by the size of the smaller repertoire. Three approaches were used to assess repertoire richness: RTK rarefaction, the Chao1 estimator, and Recon v2.1 estimates of unobserved clonotypes. For all TCRbeta clonotypes obtained by the gDNA method from a handful of donors, generation probabilities were computed with OLGA. The source is immuneACCESS, and TCRdb retained only in-frame sequences with V and J called. Part of the clones is not carried over; for the studies checked, unresolved V genes explain less than half of this, and the remainder is unexplained. The V and J calls and clone size were taken over from that table, and D and trimming were inferred from the DNA. In all, the sample holds 2 million to 2.5 million clones, and over 85% of those were seen once. Approximately 0.4% of the sample lies in the top ten.

V was cut back by 5 bases and J by 0 bases, leaving a gap of 14 bases between them. Its CDR3 holds 15 amino acids, cysteine through phenylalanine. Of all the DNA, just the CDR3 is kept, 45 bases in frame from base 1. From the germline V gene, CDR1 is MDHEN and CDR2 is SYDVKM. Donors were healthy HIV-negative adults with no recently reported acute infections or vaccinations. Every donor was a Caucasian adult residing in Nashville, Tennessee, USA. CD4+ T cells were enriched by magnetic negative selection, after which naive cells were positively selected on CD45RA and the negative fraction was taken as the memory subset. Blood was collected by leukapheresis, and PBMCs were isolated by Ficoll-Histopaque density gradient centrifugation and then cryopreserved in liquid nitrogen vapor phase. Analytical flow cytometry was used to check the purity and quantity of each magnetically sorted T cell population. Each sorted fraction had its genomic DNA isolated and then quantified by UV absorbance on a Nanodrop 2000c.

This receptor was taken from a man younger than 35 in good health. Some clones in this sample may be carry-over from other donors' samples. The sequence is built from TRBV28 and TRBJ2-7, and possibly TRBD2, on 6 matching bases. The source material was naive CD4+ T cells from PBMCs. Taken with the paper, the label for cell subset or site translates to: CD45RA+ positively selected. For the CDR3, the sequence is CASSPGDASSYEQYF. The DNA sequence is as follows: TGTGCCAGCAGTCCGGGGGACGCGAGCTCCTACGAGCAGTACTTC.